The present T cell receptor beta chain was sequenced within a study of blood T cell repertoires in COVID-19. Study at large: COVID-19 samples from acute and convalescent phases originated in the United States, Italy and Spain.

V dropped 10 bases and J dropped 5 bases, with 17 bases sitting between them. The CDR3 is 13 amino acids. Germline CDR1 is LGHDT and CDR2 is YNNKEL (reference sequence). Enrollees, about 18 to 89 years old, lived in approximately 25 US areas. Participants had their cohort set by participant-reported clinical history. In the authors' methods: Reference gene primer amplification gave estimated nucleated cell counts. Here immunoSEQ multiplex PCR was the method, and the copy in TCRdb shows in-frame clones only, minus some. The V and J calls and clone size are taken from that table; D and trimming were inferred from the DNA. The sample lists around 130,000 clones; roughly four fifths were seen once.

The chain uses TRBV3-1 (or the pseudogene TRBV3-2) and TRBJ1-1, with D maybe TRBD1 (6 bases). The TCR was taken from a woman in her forties or fifties with acute COVID-19. Material: PBMCs or T cells enriched from blood (not recorded which). The CDR3 nucleotides are TGTGCCACCTCGGGGGGGCTGCGGACTGAAGCTTTCTTT. Its translation is CATSGGLRTEAFF.